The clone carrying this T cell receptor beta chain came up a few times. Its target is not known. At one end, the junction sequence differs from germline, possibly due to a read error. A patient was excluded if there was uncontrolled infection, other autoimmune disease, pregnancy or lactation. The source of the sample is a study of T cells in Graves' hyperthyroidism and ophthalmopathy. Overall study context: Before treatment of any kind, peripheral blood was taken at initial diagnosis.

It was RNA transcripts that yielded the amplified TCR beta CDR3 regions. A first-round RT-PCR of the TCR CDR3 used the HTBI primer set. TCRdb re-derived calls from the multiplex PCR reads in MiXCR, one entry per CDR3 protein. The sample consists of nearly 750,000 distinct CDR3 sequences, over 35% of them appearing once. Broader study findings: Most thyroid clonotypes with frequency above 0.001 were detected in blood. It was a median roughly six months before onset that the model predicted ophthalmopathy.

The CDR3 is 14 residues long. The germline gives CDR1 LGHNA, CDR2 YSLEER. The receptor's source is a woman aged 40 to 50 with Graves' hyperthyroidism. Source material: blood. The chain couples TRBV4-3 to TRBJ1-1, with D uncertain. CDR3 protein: CASSHGLKNAEAFF. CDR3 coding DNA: TGCGCCAGCAGCCACGGACTCAAGAACGCTGAAGCTTTCTTT.